The next 11 T cell receptor beta chains were all read from a single sample in a study of tissue T cells after allogeneic stem cell transplantation. Measured with immunoSEQ multiplex PCR; TCRdb has only the in-frame clones, and not every one. The sample yields about 500 clones, 40% to 55% seen once. The time point denotes: mouse harvest day 14 after allogeneic transplant. Mouse grafts combined 10^7 T-cell-depleted bone marrow cells with 10^6 splenic CD5+ T cells. The sequenced sample consisted of blood. Source of these receptors: a female BALB/c mouse given C57BL/6 T cells with graft-versus-host disease after an allogeneic hematopoietic cell transplant.

In the case of this clone: Germline and genes: mouse. The read ends 1 residue early relative to the CDR3; the germline J gene fills the gap. V usage is TRBV1 and J usage is TRBJ2-5; 10 nucleotides agree with TRBD2. Per germline, CDR1 NSQYPW and CDR2 LRSPGD (reference sequence). The V segment lost 0 bases and the J segment 6 bases; nucleotides outside the gene matches: 9. The CDR3 has 17 amino acids. The CDR3 DNA, read in part, is TGCACCTGCAGTGCAGATCTCTGGGGGGGCGCGTGGGACACCCAGTAC. Translating gives CTCSADLWGGAWDTQY. The whole CDR3 region reads CTCSADLWGGAWDTQYF.

A few counts support this clone. Any gene name here is a mouse gene name. The CDR3 goes on 1 residue after the read ends, and that part is filled in from the germline J gene. This chain uses TRBV21 with TRBJ2-7; D remains ambiguous. TRBV21 is classed as an ORF, of uncertain function. V lost 4 bases, J lost 5 bases, and 6 bases lay in between. This CDR3 region has 11 residues. The CDR3 spells CASSPGDEQYF. Incomplete CDR3 DNA: TGTGCTAGCAGTCCCGGGGATGAACAGTAC.

Concerning this clone itself: Germline and genes here are mouse. The read is 1 residue too short to cover the CDR3 end, so that end is filled in from the germline J gene. The V call is TRBV4, the J call TRBJ2-7; no definite D call. V gave up 4 bases and J gave up 3 bases, with 4 bases separating them. Germline V CDR1 and CDR2: LGHDT, YNNKQL (reference sequence). This CDR3 is built from 11 residues. The sequenced part of the CDR3 DNA is TGTGCCAGCAGCTTCTTCTATGAACAGTAC. This gives the protein CASSFFYEQY. Given in full, the CDR3 is CASSFFYEQYF.

On this clone itself: Mouse names are used for the genes. The read stops 1 residue short of the end of the CDR3; the missing end is completed from the germline J gene. V is TRBV26 and J is TRBJ1-4, with D tentatively TRBD1 (5 bases). The CDR3 loop spans 14 amino acids. Germline V gene sequence: CDR1 KGHPV, CDR2 FQNQEV (reference sequence). V dropped 4 bases and J dropped 1 base, with 7 bases sitting between them. Incomplete CDR3 DNA: TGTGCCAGCAGTCCTGGGGCTTCCAACGAAAGATTATTT. Its protein is CASSPGASNERLF. The full CDR3 protein is CASSPGASNERLFF.

This clone was counted once. Gene names follow the mouse nomenclature. With the read ending 1 residue before the CDR3 end, the germline J gene is used to fill in that end. The chain is built from TRBV13-1 and TRBJ2-4; the match to TRBD2 covers 8 bases. This CDR3 has 15 residues. Germline CDR1 is NSHNY and CDR2 is SYGAGN. Trimming at V came to 5 bases and at J to 0 bases, leaving 5 bases not matched to a gene. CDR3 DNA (partial): TGTGCCAGCAGGGTCCTGGGGGGTAGTCAAAACACCTTGTAC. Translation: CASRVLGGSQNTLY. In full, the CDR3 reads CASRVLGGSQNTLYF.

Of note for this clone: Gene names refer to mouse genes. The read ends 1 residue before the CDR3 terminus; that terminus is restored from the germline J gene. V and J are TRBV29 and TRBJ1-1, with D possibly being TRBD1 (6 bases). The CDR3 extends over 14 amino acids. V was cut by 5 bases and J by 0 bases, with 10 bases left in between. Germline CDR1 and CDR2: MSHET and SYDVDS. The CDR3 sequence: CASSPGTTNTEVFF. Incomplete CDR3 DNA: TGTGCTAGCAGTCCCGGGACAACAAACACAGAAGTCTTC. The full variable domain, with the rest looked up from reference TRBV29 and TRBJ1-1, is DMKVTQMPRYLIKRMGENVLLECGQDMSHETMYWYRQDPGLGLQLIYISYDVDSNSEGDIPKGYRVSRKKREHFSLILDSAKTNQTSVYFCASSPGTTNTEVFFGKGTRLTVV.

On this clone: Germline and genes: mouse. CDR3 DNA (partial): TGTGCCAGCAGCCCCCACAGAATAAACACAGAAGTCTTC. Encoded protein: CASSPHRINTEVF. The complete CDR3 reads CASSPHRINTEVFF. The genes are TRBV3 and TRBJ1-1; D ambiguous. The observed sequence ends 1 residue before the CDR3 terminus, with the missing tail filled in from the germline J gene. This CDR3 has 14 residues. Trimming shortened V by 5 bases and J by 1 base, and 11 bases separated the two germline ends. Per germline, CDR1 SNHLY and CDR2 FYNGKV (reference sequence).

This clone was counted a few times. Gene labels here are mouse ones. The read finishes 1 residue shy of the CDR3 end, and the germline J gene is used to complete it. This chain joins TRBV26 and TRBJ2-2; D unresolved. The CDR3 totals 14 residues. The V and J ends lost 4 bases and 0 bases respectively, with 6 bases between them. Germline CDR1 KGHPV, CDR2 FQNQEV (reference sequence). The CDR3 sequence: CASSPQANTGQLYF. The CDR3 bases that were read are TGTGCCAGCAGTCCTCAAGCAAACACCGGGCAGCTCTAC.

Only a few counts were recorded for this clone. Mouse gene names apply. The CDR3 end falls 1 residue outside the read, so it is completed with the germline J gene. V usage is TRBV16 and J usage is TRBJ1-3, with D unclear. Trimming left V 3 bases short and J 0 bases short, with 6 bases between. Germline loops: CDR1 SGHSA, CDR2 FRNQAP. This CDR3 has 14 residues. The CDR3 loop is CASSLQNSGNTLYF. Partial CDR3 DNA: TGTGCAAGCAGCTTGCAGAATTCTGGAAATACGCTCTAT. Using reference TRBV16 and TRBJ1-3 for the parts outside the CDR3, the full variable domain is NAGVIQTPRHKVTGKGQEATLWCEPISGHSAVFWYRQTIVQGLEFLTYFRNQAPIDDSGMPKERFSAQMPNQSHSTLKIQSTQPQDSAVYLCASSLQNSGNTLYFGEGSRLIVV.

As to this clone: Germline and genes here are mouse. The read halts 1 residue ahead of the CDR3 end, with the missing end drawn from the germline J gene. V and J are TRBV26 and TRBJ1-2; possibly TRBD1 for D (5 bases). Deletions cut 6 bases from V and 3 bases from J, with 11 bases between. Germline CDR1 KGHPV, CDR2 FQNQEV (reference sequence). This CDR3 has 13 amino acids. The CDR3 sequence: CASRAGGDSDYTF. Incomplete CDR3 DNA: TGTGCCAGCAGGGCCGGGGGTGACTCCGACTACACC.

Regarding this clone: Gene names and germline match the mouse. The read stops 1 residue short of the end of the CDR3; the missing end is completed from the germline J gene. The rearrangement uses TRBV31 and TRBJ1-1; a weak D match, TRBD1 (5 bases). This CDR3 has 12 residues. Trimming took off 1 base at V and 6 bases at J, with 9 bases between the two ends. Looked up from germline, CDR1 is GKSSPN and CDR2 is SITVG. CDR3 bases read: TGTGCCTGGAGTCAAGGGGTGGCAGAAGTCTTC. It encodes CAWSQGVAEVF. The full CDR3 protein is CAWSQGVAEVFF.